Below, one T cell receptor (beta chain) is given with its context. Its antigen is not identified. The source of the sample is a study of CXCR3-negative and CXCR3-positive naive CD8 T cells. General observations from the study: Diversity in memory CD8+ cells fell much lower than the comparably high levels seen in both naive subsets.

The authors prepared UMI-labeled TRB cDNA libraries by 5' RACE. TCRdb re-analyzed the 5' RACE reads; it lists each CDR3 protein once, without DNA. The sample includes some 5,500 distinct CDR3 sequences. This TCR came from a human donor in good health. Some clones in this sample may be carry-over from other donors' samples. Sequenced input: naive CXCR3- CD8+ T cells from blood. Subset denoted: CD45RO-CCR7+CD27+CD95- naive CD8+ T cells lacking CXCR3 (TNR3-).

The chain's CDR3 is CASRFEGMENEKLFF. The V call is TRBV12-3 or TRBV12-4, the J call TRBJ1-4; TCRdb's D call, TRBD1, is unchecked because there is no DNA. The CDR3 covers 15 residues.